The entry below describes one T cell receptor beta chain. Its antigen is still unknown. It has no much larger one-base neighbor in the sample; base qualities were not kept. The data originate from a study of blood T cell repertoires in COVID-19 (dated by TCRdb to 2020 to 2022). About the full investigation: The collaborator samples originated in the United States, Italy and Spain and spanned the acute and convalescent phases of COVID-19. A de-identified subject ID, COVID-19 status, age in years and sex were almost always included in the sample metadata. The material from the prospective study consisted of cDNA or gDNA derived from T cells, B-cell-depleted T cells, or PBMCs. Deeply sampled blood TCRbeta repertoires from subjects exposed to, actively infected with, or recovered from COVID-19 were included in the dataset. A freely available public database, intended as a resource for researchers studying the immune response to SARS-CoV-2, is where the repertoires were released. Where available, HLA class I and class II types were obtained from metadata supplied by the sample provider rather than from assay-based typing. The samples were drawn from the first 160 participants of the ongoing ImmuneRACE study and from 1,254 subjects provided by 6 global collaborators.

TCRbeta CDR3 regions were amplified from genomic DNA by means of the immunoSEQ Assay, a bias-controlled multiplex PCR. Turning to the authors' computational methods: The number of nucleated cells in each sample was estimated from the amplification of reference gene primers within the assay. Sequence reads were collapsed and filtered to measure the absolute abundance of every unique TCRbeta CDR3 rearrangement. For each sample, productive Simpson clonality was calculated by taking the square root of Simpson's diversity index across productive rearrangements. TCRdb mirrors the immuneACCESS table, restricted to in-frame sequences. Some clones are absent from its copies; in checked studies, under half trace to an unresolved V gene, and the reason for the others is unknown. That table furnishes V, J and clone size, whereas the DNA furnished D and trimming. In all, the sample holds 120,000 to 150,000 clones, and approximately 80% of those were seen once. Roughly 1.5% of the sample belongs to the ten largest clones.

The CDR3 holds 15 amino acids from the cysteine to the phenylalanine. The only DNA kept is the CDR3, 45 bases in frame from the first base. Based on the germline V gene (reference sequence), the CDR1 and CDR2 sequences are MNHNY and SVGAGI. V drops 5 bases and J drops 2 bases, leaving 15 bases in between. Study-level results and caveats: How much clinical and demographic metadata was included differed by source and by participant, and the metadata was provided uncurated.

The collaborating institutions used their own protocols to collect whole blood in K2EDTA tubes. For TCRbeta analysis, collaborators shipped samples in one of three forms: frozen whole blood, isolated PBMCs, or DNA extracted from either of those sample types. The receptor was isolated from a human donor in a cohort sampled during active COVID-19. Sequencing input: peripheral blood. This sequence uses TRBV6-6 and TRBJ1-2; a confident D gene designation cannot be given. The DNA reads TGTGCCAGCAGTCCCCTCGGGGATAAGAACTATGGCTACACCTTC. Its amino acids are CASSPLGDKNYGYTF.